What follows are 15 T cell receptor beta chains derived from one specimen sequenced in a study of blood T cell repertoires in COVID-19. Sequencing was performed with immunoSEQ multiplex PCR; in TCRdb, only in-frame clones are kept and a portion is missing. The sample carries around 120,000 clones, 71% recorded once. Sequenced material: peripheral blood. The receptors shown here come from a human donor with acute or convalescent COVID-19. The donor label of this sample is uncertain.

The V call is TRBV19, the J call TRBJ2-1, with D maybe TRBD1 (5 bases). The CDR3 sequence is 14 residues long. The V end lost 8 bases, the J end lost 9 bases, and 20 bases lay between the germline ends. Germline CDR1 is LNHDA and CDR2 is SQIVND (reference sequence). The CDR3 DNA is TGTGCCAGTGGCGTAGCCAGGGCAATAGGTGAGCAGTTCTTC. Translating it yields CASGVARAIGEQFF.

The J gene is TRBJ2-3, the V gene TRBV24-1, with 7 nucleotides matching TRBD1. The CDR3 loop spans 13 amino acids. Trimming removed 2 bases from V and 8 bases from J; junction bases left unmatched: 3. Germline CDR1 is KGHDR and CDR2 is SFDVKD. In DNA form, the CDR3 reads TGTGCCACCAGTGATTACAGGGGAAGTACGCAGTATTTT. This codes for CATSDYRGSTQYF.

This clone came up a few times. This chain joins TRBV4-2 and TRBJ2-1; D possibly corresponds to TRBD2 (6 bases). Per the germline V gene, CDR1 is LGHNA and CDR2 is YNFKEQ. V was trimmed by 0 bases and J by 13 bases, leaving 19 bases between them. CDR3 size: 15 residues. The CDR3 is CASSQDDPSWGTQFF. CDR3 DNA sequence: TGTGCCAGCAGCCAAGATGACCCATCTTGGGGGACTCAGTTCTTC.

The V call is TRBV10-3, the J call TRBJ1-2; D is unclear. This CDR3 spans 12 amino acids. V lost 3 bases, J lost 8 bases, and 10 bases lay in between. Germline loops: CDR1 ENHRY, CDR2 SYGVKD. Written as DNA, the CDR3 is TGTGCCATCAGTGAAACGACACAGGGCTACACCTTC. Protein sequence: CAISETTQGYTF.

The chain joins TRBV19 to TRBJ2-5, with TRBD2 matching 9 bases. The CDR3 has 14 amino acids. From germline, CDR1 is LNHDA and CDR2 SQIVND (reference sequence). V shed 5 bases and J 0 bases; nucleotides not matched to a gene: 1. The CDR3 DNA follows: TGTGCCAGTAGTGCGGGGGGGGACCAAGAGACCCAGTACTTC. It translates to CASSAGGDQETQYF.

The rearrangement links TRBV7-9 to TRBJ1-2; 7 nucleotides line up with TRBD1. Trimming removed 5 bases from V and 3 bases from J; junction bases left unmatched: 6. This CDR3 is built from 14 residues. Germline loops: CDR1 SEHNR, CDR2 FQNEAQ (reference sequence). Here the CDR3 DNA reads TGTGCCAGCAGCACCGGACAGGTTCACTATGGCTACACCTTC. Its translation: CASSTGQVHYGYTF.

V is TRBV18 and J is TRBJ1-2, with 12 nucleotides matching TRBD1. CDR1 and CDR2 (germline): KGHSH, LQKENI. The CDR3 totals 18 residues. Unmatched junction bases numbered 11, after V lost 2 bases and J lost 4 bases. This chain's CDR3 is CASSPNKGQGAAGYGYTF. CDR3 DNA: TGTGCCAGCTCACCAAACAAGGGACAGGGGGCCGCTGGCTATGGCTACACCTTC.

This clone was observed once. The chain joins TRBV5-1 to TRBJ2-1; D gene ambiguous. CDR1 is SGHRS, CDR2 YFSETQ, per germline. The CDR3 sequence is 13 residues long. V was trimmed by 7 bases and J by 2 bases, leaving 10 bases between them. This CDR3 reads CASEPQAYNEQFF. The CDR3 DNA reads TGCGCCAGCGAGCCTCAAGCCTACAATGAGCAGTTCTTC.

V and J are TRBV3-1 (or the pseudogene TRBV3-2) and TRBJ2-1, with D perhaps matching TRBD2 (5 bases). With 4 bases removed from V and 6 bases from J, the gap between germline ends came to 13 bases. CDR3 size: 14 residues. Germline V gives CDR1 LGHDT, CDR2 YNNKEL (reference sequence). The chain's CDR3 is CASSPRRTRNEQFF. CDR3 DNA sequence: TGTGCCAGCAGCCCTCGAAGGACTCGCAATGAGCAGTTCTTC.

The J gene is TRBJ1-6, the V gene TRBV19; weak D call: TRBD1 (6 bases). Germline values: CDR1 LNHDA, CDR2 SQIVND (reference sequence). The CDR3 sequence is 13 residues long. The CDR3 sequence is CGCQGRHNSPLHF. The CDR3, as DNA: TGTGGCTGCCAGGGGAGACATAATTCACCCCTCCACTTT.

CDR3 nucleotides: TGTGCCAGCAGCTTGGGGCTCGAAAACATTCAGTACTTC. Encoded protein: CASSLGLENIQYF. V is TRBV5-4 and J is TRBJ2-4; the D is unclear. V gave up 0 bases and J gave up 5 bases, with 6 bases separating them. Per the germline V gene, CDR1 is SGHNT and CDR2 is YYREEE (reference sequence). The CDR3 is made up of 13 amino acids.

The chain links TRBV6-5 to TRBJ1-5, with D tentatively TRBD1 (6 bases). The germline V and J ends were trimmed by 9 bases and 4 bases, with 13 bases remaining between them. This CDR3 spans 13 amino acids. Germline V gene lookup returns CDR1 MNHEY and CDR2 SVGAGI. The CDR3 protein is CASRGGGNQPQHF. DNA for the CDR3: TGTGCCAGTAGAGGGGGGGGGAATCAGCCCCAGCATTTT.

This clone was seen only a few times. The gene calls are TRBV19 and TRBJ1-6; D unresolved. Trimming left V 4 bases short and J 6 bases short, with 13 bases between. Germline CDR1 LNHDA, CDR2 SQIVND (reference sequence). This CDR3 comprises 15 residues. CDR3: CASSTQMISNSPLHF. The CDR3 nucleotides read TGTGCCAGTAGTACCCAGATGATCTCTAATTCACCCCTCCACTTT.

The chain employs TRBV6-6 and TRBJ1-5; D perhaps matches TRBD1 (5 bases). Germline CDR1 is MNHNY and CDR2 is SVGAGI (reference sequence). The CDR3 is made up of 13 amino acids. Deletions cut 6 bases from V and 5 bases from J, with 11 bases between. The CDR3 sequence: CASREQEYQPQHF. The CDR3 nucleotides read TGTGCCAGCAGAGAACAGGAGTATCAGCCCCAGCATTTT.

The V and J genes are TRBV5-1 and TRBJ1-2; D possibly corresponds to TRBD1 (6 bases). Looked up from germline, CDR1 is SGHRS and CDR2 is YFSETQ. The CDR3 extends over 14 amino acids. Trimming cost V 4 bases and J 7 bases, with 17 bases left between them. The CDR3 DNA is TGCGCCAGCAGCCGCAAGACAGGATCGGGTGGCTACACCTTC. Its translation is CASSRKTGSGGYTF.